The T cell receptor beta chain under discussion was sequenced for a study of blood T cell repertoires in COVID-19. About the research overall: Samples representing acute and convalescent COVID-19 were sourced from the United States, Italy and Spain. From T cells, B-cell-depleted T cells, or PBMCs came the material, which was cDNA or gDNA.

The CDR3 is made up of 18 amino acids. The germline V gene encodes CDR1 MNHEY and CDR2 SMNVEV (reference sequence). The J segment lost 7 bases and the V segment lost 6 bases, leaving 15 bases of the junction unmatched. Original processing notes: Estimation of nucleated cell counts relied on the amplification of reference gene primers. TCRdb's copy holds only in-frame clones and misses some; the assay was immunoSEQ multiplex PCR. V, J and clone size reflect that table, while D and trimming were determined from the DNA. The sample shows 170,000 or so clones, approximately 80% of them seen only once. This TCR was recovered from a woman between 55 and 75 years old with acute or convalescent COVID-19. The chain links TRBV27 to TRBJ1-4, with 12 bases identical to TRBD1. Sequencing used peripheral blood. The CDR3 region is CASRRPGQGAAVGEKLFF. DNA of the CDR3: TGTGCCAGCAGGAGACCGGGACAGGGGGCGGCGGTTGGTGAAAAACTGTTTTTT.